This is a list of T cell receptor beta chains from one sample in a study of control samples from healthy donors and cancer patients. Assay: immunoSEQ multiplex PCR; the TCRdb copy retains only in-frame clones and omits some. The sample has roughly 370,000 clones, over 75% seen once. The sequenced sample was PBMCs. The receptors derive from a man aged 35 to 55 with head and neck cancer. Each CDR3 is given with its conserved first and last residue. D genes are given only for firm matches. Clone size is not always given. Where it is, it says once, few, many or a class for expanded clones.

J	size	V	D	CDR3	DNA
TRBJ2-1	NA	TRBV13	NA	CASSSGVTNLVVF	TGTGCCAGCAGCTCGGGTGTAACCAACCTTGTGGTCTTC
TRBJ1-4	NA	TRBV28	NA	CASSGDLGPLNEKLFF	TGTGCCAGCAGTGGGGATCTGGGGCCCCTGAATGAAAAACTGTTTTTT
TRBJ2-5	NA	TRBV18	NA	CASSPTQETQYF	TGTGCCAGCTCACCTACCCAAGAGACCCAGTACTTC
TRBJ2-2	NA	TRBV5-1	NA	CASSLELGSNTGELFF	TGCGCCAGCAGCTTGGAATTGGGGTCGAACACCGGGGAGCTGTTTTTT
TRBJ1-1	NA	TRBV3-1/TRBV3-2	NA	CASSQGQAEAFF	TGTGCCAGCAGCCAAGGTCAGGCTGAAGCTTTCTTT
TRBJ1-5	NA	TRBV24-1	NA	CATSEQENQPQHF	TGTGCCACCAGTGAGCAAGAGAATCAGCCCCAGCATTTT
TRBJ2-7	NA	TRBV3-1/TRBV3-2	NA	CASSQDQGGFYEQYF	TGTGCCAGCAGCCAAGACCAGGGAGGTTTCTACGAGCAGTACTTC
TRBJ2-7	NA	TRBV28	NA	CASSLKLVNYEQYF	TGTGCCAGCAGTTTAAAATTAGTCAACTACGAGCAGTACTTC
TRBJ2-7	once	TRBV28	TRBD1	CASSPNRGHEQYF	TGTGCCAGCAGTCCTAACAGGGGTCACGAGCAGTACTTC
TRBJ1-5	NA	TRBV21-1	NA	CASSTGFRGQARGLDQPQHF	TGTGCCAGCAGCACAGGGTTCAGGGGGCAGGCGAGAGGCCTAGATCAGCCCCAGCATTTT
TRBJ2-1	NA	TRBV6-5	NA	CASQSPRNEQFF	TGTGCCAGCCAGTCCCCACGCAATGAGCAGTTCTTC
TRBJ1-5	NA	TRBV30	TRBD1	CAWSLTGDQPQHF	TGTGCCTGGAGTTTAACAGGGGATCAGCCCCAGCATTTT
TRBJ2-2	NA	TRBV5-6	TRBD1	CASSPPLGTGNTGELFF	TGTGCCAGCAGCCCCCCGCTCGGGACAGGGAACACCGGGGAGCTGTTTTTT
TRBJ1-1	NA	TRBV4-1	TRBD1	CASSQEDRVGTEAFF	TGCGCCAGCAGCCAAGAAGACAGGGTAGGGACTGAAGCTTTCTTT
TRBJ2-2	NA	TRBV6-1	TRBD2	CASSEGLAENTGELFF	TGTGCCAGCAGTGAAGGACTAGCGGAGAACACCGGGGAGCTGTTTTTT
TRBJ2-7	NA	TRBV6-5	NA	CASSYPPVRVSYEQYF	TGTGCCAGCAGTTACCCCCCCGTGCGAGTCTCCTACGAGCAGTACTTC
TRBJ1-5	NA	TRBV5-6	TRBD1	CASSVTGINQPQHF	TGTGCCAGCAGCGTGACAGGGATCAATCAGCCCCAGCATTTT
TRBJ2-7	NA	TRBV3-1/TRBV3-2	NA	CASSQASYEQYF	TGTGCCAGCAGCCAAGCCAGCTACGAGCAGTACTTC
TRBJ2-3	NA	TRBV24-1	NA	CATSGSGTPSTDTQYF	TGTGCCACCAGTGGGTCGGGGACACCTAGCACAGATACGCAGTATTTT
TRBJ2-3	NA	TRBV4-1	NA	CASSRVQGTDTQYF	TGCGCCAGCAGCCGTGTACAGGGAACAGATACGCAGTATTTT
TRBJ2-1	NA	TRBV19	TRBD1	CASSIKRVSTGTPLGEQFF	TGTGCCAGTAGTATCAAAAGGGTTTCGACAGGGACACCCCTCGGGGAGCAGTTCTTC
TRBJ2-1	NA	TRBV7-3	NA	CASSPGKTGSSYNEQFF	TGTGCCAGCAGCCCCGGAAAGACGGGTAGCTCCTACAATGAGCAGTTCTTC
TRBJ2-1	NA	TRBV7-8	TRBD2	CASSSQAGGVSYNEQFF	TGTGCCAGCAGCAGCCAAGCGGGAGGGGTTTCCTACAATGAGCAGTTCTTC
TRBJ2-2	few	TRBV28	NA	CASSLGHRETGELFF	TGTGCCAGCAGTTTGGGACACAGGGAAACCGGGGAGCTGTTTTTT
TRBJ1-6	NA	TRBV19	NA	CASSQVISYNSPLHF	TGTGCCAGTAGTCAGGTGATCTCCTATAATTCACCCCTCCACTTT
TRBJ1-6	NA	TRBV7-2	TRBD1	CASSLDPQGASSPLHF	TGTGCCAGCAGCTTAGACCCGCAGGGGGCTAGTTCACCCCTCCACTTT
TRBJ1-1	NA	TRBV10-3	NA	CAGRTEPNTEAFF	TGTGCCGGACGGACGGAACCTAACACTGAAGCTTTCTTT
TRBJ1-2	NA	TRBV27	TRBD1	CASRPDRGSGYTF	TGTGCCAGCAGACCCGACAGGGGCAGCGGCTACACCTTC
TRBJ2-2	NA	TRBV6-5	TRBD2	CATQRGARAGELFF	TGTGCCACCCAGCGGGGGGCCCGGGCCGGGGAGCTGTTTTTT
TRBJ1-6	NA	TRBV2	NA	CASRGVEGSPLHF	TGTGCCAGCAGAGGGGTGGAGGGCTCACCCCTCCACTTT
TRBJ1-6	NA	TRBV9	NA	CASSPPGANNSPLHF	TGTGCCAGCAGCCCCCCAGGGGCTAACAATTCACCCCTCCACTTT
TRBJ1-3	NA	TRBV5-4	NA	CASSYPGSGNTIYF	TGTGCCAGCAGCTACCCAGGCTCTGGAAACACCATATATTTT
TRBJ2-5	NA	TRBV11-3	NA	CASSFASDQETQYF	TGTGCCAGCAGCTTTGCCTCAGACCAAGAGACCCAGTACTTC
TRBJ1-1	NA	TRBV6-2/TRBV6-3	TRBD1	CASSPLTHRGTEAFF	TGTGCCAGCAGCCCACTCACACACAGGGGTACTGAAGCTTTCTTT
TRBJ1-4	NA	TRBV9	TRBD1	CASSPHRGTGNEKLFF	TGTGCCAGCAGCCCCCACCGAGGGACAGGTAATGAAAAACTGTTTTTT
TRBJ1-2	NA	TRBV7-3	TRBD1	CASSFHRGGGYTF	TGTGCCAGCAGCTTCCACAGGGGGGGAGGCTACACCTTC
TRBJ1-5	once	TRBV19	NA	CASNPGQGNQPQHF	TGTGCCAGTAACCCCGGCCAGGGCAATCAGCCCCAGCATTTT
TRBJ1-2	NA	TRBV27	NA	CASSADSYGYTF	TGTGCCAGCAGCGCCGACAGCTATGGCTACACCTTC
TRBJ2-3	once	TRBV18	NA	CASSPPGVGDTQYF	TGTGCCAGCTCACCACCAGGGGTCGGAGATACGCAGTATTTT
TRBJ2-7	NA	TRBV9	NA	CASSVAERAGYEQYF	TGTGCCAGCAGCGTAGCCGAGAGGGCCGGCTACGAGCAGTACTTC
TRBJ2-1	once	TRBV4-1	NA	CASSQEVPPRNNEQFF	TGCGCCAGCAGCCAAGAAGTTCCCCCCCGGAACAATGAGCAGTTCTTC
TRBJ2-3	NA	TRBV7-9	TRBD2	CASSLASIAGYTDTQYF	TGTGCCAGCAGCTTAGCGAGCATAGCGGGGTACACAGATACGCAGTATTTT
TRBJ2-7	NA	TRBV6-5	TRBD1	CASQRGQGHYEQYF	TGTGCCAGCCAAAGGGGACAGGGTCACTACGAGCAGTACTTC
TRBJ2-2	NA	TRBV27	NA	CASSTTIIGELFF	TGTGCCAGCAGTACAACCATTATTGGGGAGCTGTTTTTT
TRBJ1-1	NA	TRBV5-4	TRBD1	CASSPRTGPNTEAFF	TGTGCCAGCAGCCCCCGGACAGGCCCGAACACTGAAGCTTTCTTT
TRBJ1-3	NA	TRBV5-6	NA	CASSLWTVSGNTIYF	TGTGCCAGCAGCCTATGGACAGTCTCTGGAAACACCATATATTTT
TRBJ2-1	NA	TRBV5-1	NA	CASSRKTVDEFF	TGCGCCAGCAGCAGGAAGACAGTAGATGAGTTCTTC
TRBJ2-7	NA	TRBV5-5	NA	CASSLVGGRAYEQYF	TGTGCCAGCAGCTTGGTAGGGGGTAGGGCCTACGAGCAGTACTTC